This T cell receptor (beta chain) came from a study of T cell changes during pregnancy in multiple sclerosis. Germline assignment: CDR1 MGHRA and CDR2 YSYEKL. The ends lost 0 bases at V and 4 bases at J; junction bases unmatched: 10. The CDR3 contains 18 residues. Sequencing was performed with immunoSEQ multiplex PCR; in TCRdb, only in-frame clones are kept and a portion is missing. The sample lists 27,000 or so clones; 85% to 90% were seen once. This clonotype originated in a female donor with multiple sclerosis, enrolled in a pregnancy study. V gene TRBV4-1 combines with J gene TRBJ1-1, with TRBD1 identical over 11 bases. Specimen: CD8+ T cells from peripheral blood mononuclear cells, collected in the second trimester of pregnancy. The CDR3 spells CASSQDIGTGGIGTEAFF. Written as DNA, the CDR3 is TGCGCCAGCAGCCAAGATATAGGGACAGGGGGGATAGGCACTGAAGCTTTCTTT.